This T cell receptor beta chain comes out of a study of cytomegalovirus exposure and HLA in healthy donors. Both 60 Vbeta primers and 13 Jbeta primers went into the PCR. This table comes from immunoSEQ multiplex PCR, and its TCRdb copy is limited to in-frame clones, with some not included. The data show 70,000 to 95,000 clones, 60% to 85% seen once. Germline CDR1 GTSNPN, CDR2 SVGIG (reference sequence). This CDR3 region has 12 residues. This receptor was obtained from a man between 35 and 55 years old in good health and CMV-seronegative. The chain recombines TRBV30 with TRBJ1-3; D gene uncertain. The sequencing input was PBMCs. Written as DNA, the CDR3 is TGTGCTTCGGGTGACTCTGGAAACACCATATATTTT. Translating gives CASGDSGNTIYF.